These T cell receptor beta chains were read from a single sample in a study of blood T cell repertoires in COVID-19. Libraries were prepared by immunoSEQ multiplex PCR; TCRdb keeps only in-frame clonotypes and omits some of them. The data show under 300,000 clones, 89% seen once. Sample: PBMCs or T cells enriched from blood (not recorded which). The receptors derive from a woman aged 40 to 55 who had recovered from COVID-19. The CDR3 runs from the conserved cysteine through the conserved F or W. Fields, in order: CDR3 protein, CDR3 DNA, D gene, clone size, V gene, J gene. D genes are given only for firm matches. Not every row has a clone size; where given, it reads once, few, many or a size class.

CDR3 protein: CASSPGTARNQPQHF; CDR3 DNA: TGTGCCAGCAGCCCGGGGACAGCCCGCAATCAGCCCCAGCATTTT; D gene: TRBD1; clone size: -; V gene: TRBV14; J gene: TRBJ1-5
CDR3 protein: CASKPGVAGGGYGYTF; CDR3 DNA: TGTGCCAGCAAGCCGGGCGTAGCGGGTGGGGGCTATGGCTACACCTTC; D gene: -; clone size: -; V gene: TRBV9; J gene: TRBJ1-2
CDR3 protein: CASSRGRTGVDGYTF; CDR3 DNA: TGTGCCAGCAGCAGGGGCCGTACAGGGGTAGATGGCTACACCTTC; D gene: TRBD1; clone size: once; V gene: TRBV27; J gene: TRBJ1-2
CDR3 protein: CASSPDVGSWLYNEQFF; CDR3 DNA: TGTGCCAGCAGCCCCGATGTGGGTAGCTGGCTGTACAATGAGCAGTTCTTC; D gene: -; clone size: once; V gene: TRBV27; J gene: TRBJ2-1
CDR3 protein: CASSLDGSGVREQYF; CDR3 DNA: TGTGCCAGCAGCTTAGATGGCAGCGGTGTGAGGGAGCAGTACTTC; D gene: -; clone size: -; V gene: TRBV11-3; J gene: TRBJ2-7
CDR3 protein: CASSFGTVPYGYTF; CDR3 DNA: TGTGCCAGCAGCTTCGGGACAGTTCCCTATGGCTACACCTTC; D gene: TRBD1; clone size: -; V gene: TRBV5-5; J gene: TRBJ1-2
CDR3 protein: CASSPEGTGGAHGYTF; CDR3 DNA: TGTGCCAGCAGCCCCGAAGGGACAGGGGGAGCCCATGGCTACACCTTC; D gene: TRBD1; clone size: -; V gene: TRBV3-1/TRBV3-2; J gene: TRBJ1-2
CDR3 protein: CAWTKGPRGGPNTGELFF; CDR3 DNA: TGTGCCTGGACCAAAGGCCCCCGGGGAGGCCCAAACACCGGGGAGCTGTTTTTT; D gene: -; clone size: -; V gene: TRBV30; J gene: TRBJ2-2
CDR3 protein: CASSLGLGVNTGELFF; CDR3 DNA: TGTGCCAGCAGCTTAGGTTTAGGGGTTAACACCGGGGAGCTGTTTTTT; D gene: -; clone size: -; V gene: TRBV7-9; J gene: TRBJ2-2
CDR3 protein: CASSQFSGSIDEQFF; CDR3 DNA: TGTGCCAGCAGCCAATTTAGCGGGAGTATCGATGAGCAGTTCTTC; D gene: TRBD2; clone size: -; V gene: TRBV14; J gene: TRBJ2-1
CDR3 protein: CAWGRAVTYEQYF; CDR3 DNA: TGTGCCTGGGGGAGGGCCGTCACCTACGAGCAGTACTTC; D gene: TRBD2; clone size: -; V gene: TRBV30; J gene: TRBJ2-7
CDR3 protein: CASSPGQGHEKLFF; CDR3 DNA: TGTGCCAGCTCACCAGGGCAGGGTCATGAAAAACTGTTTTTT; D gene: -; clone size: -; V gene: TRBV18; J gene: TRBJ1-4
CDR3 protein: CASRFRGGNEQYF; CDR3 DNA: TGTGCCAGCAGGTTCCGCGGGGGGAACGAGCAGTACTTC; D gene: TRBD2; clone size: -; V gene: TRBV5-6; J gene: TRBJ2-7
CDR3 protein: CASSQDRTGGTDTQYF; CDR3 DNA: TGTGCCAGCAGCCAAGATCGGACAGGGGGGACAGATACGCAGTATTTT; D gene: TRBD1; clone size: -; V gene: TRBV3-1/TRBV3-2; J gene: TRBJ2-3
CDR3 protein: CASSSREVYYQPQHF; CDR3 DNA: TGTGCCAGTAGTTCCCGTGAAGTGTACTATCAGCCCCAGCATTTT; D gene: -; clone size: few; V gene: TRBV19; J gene: TRBJ1-5
CDR3 protein: CASSWTDNTEAFF; CDR3 DNA: TGCGCCAGCAGTTGGACAGATAACACTGAAGCTTTCTTT; D gene: -; clone size: -; V gene: TRBV10-2; J gene: TRBJ1-1
CDR3 protein: CASSPRTGEGEKLFF; CDR3 DNA: TGTGCCAGCAGCCCGCGGACAGGGGAAGGTGAAAAACTGTTTTTT; D gene: TRBD1; clone size: -; V gene: TRBV5-4; J gene: TRBJ1-4
CDR3 protein: CSVVSRATMNTEAFF; CDR3 DNA: TGCAGCGTTGTCAGCAGGGCTACAATGAACACTGAAGCTTTCTTT; D gene: -; clone size: once; V gene: TRBV29-1; J gene: TRBJ1-1
CDR3 protein: CASSRMGTGDEKLFF; CDR3 DNA: TGTGCCAGCAGCCGAATGGGGACAGGAGATGAAAAACTGTTTTTT; D gene: TRBD1; clone size: -; V gene: TRBV7-8; J gene: TRBJ1-4
CDR3 protein: CASSILSGDHAGELFF; CDR3 DNA: TGTGCCAGTAGTATATTATCGGGGGACCATGCCGGGGAGCTGTTTTTT; D gene: -; clone size: -; V gene: TRBV19; J gene: TRBJ2-2
CDR3 protein: CASSAAWKEAFF; CDR3 DNA: TGTGCCAGTAGTGCGGCTTGGAAGGAAGCTTTCTTT; D gene: -; clone size: -; V gene: TRBV19; J gene: TRBJ1-1
CDR3 protein: CASSLVTGNEQYF; CDR3 DNA: TGTGCCAGCAGCTTAGTGACAGGCAACGAGCAGTACTTC; D gene: -; clone size: -; V gene: TRBV7-8; J gene: TRBJ2-7
CDR3 protein: CASSRDSNYGYTF; CDR3 DNA: TGTGCCAGCTCACGGGACAGTAACTATGGCTACACCTTC; D gene: TRBD1; clone size: -; V gene: TRBV18; J gene: TRBJ1-2
CDR3 protein: CASSPRGLNTGELFF; CDR3 DNA: TGCGCCAGCAGCCCTAGAGGGCTCAACACCGGGGAGCTGTTTTTT; D gene: -; clone size: -; V gene: TRBV4-1; J gene: TRBJ2-2
CDR3 protein: CASSPWGLNTEAFF; CDR3 DNA: TGTGCCAGCAGCCCATGGGGCCTGAACACTGAAGCTTTCTTT; D gene: -; clone size: -; V gene: TRBV5-6; J gene: TRBJ1-1
CDR3 protein: CASRMGQGARGQPQHF; CDR3 DNA: TGTGCCAGTAGGATGGGACAGGGGGCGCGGGGTCAGCCCCAGCATTTT; D gene: TRBD1; clone size: -; V gene: TRBV19; J gene: TRBJ1-5
CDR3 protein: CASSSDGEYSPLHF; CDR3 DNA: TGTGCCAGTAGTTCCGACGGGGAGTATTCACCCCTCCACTTT; D gene: -; clone size: -; V gene: TRBV19; J gene: TRBJ1-6
CDR3 protein: CASSLAEQRGNEQFF; CDR3 DNA: TGCGCCAGCAGCTTGGCAGAACAGCGCGGGAATGAGCAGTTCTTC; D gene: -; clone size: -; V gene: TRBV5-1; J gene: TRBJ2-1
CDR3 protein: CASSSKSGGHGGFIYGYTF; CDR3 DNA: TGTGCCAGCAGTTCTAAATCCGGCGGCCATGGAGGGTTCATCTATGGCTACACCTTC; D gene: -; clone size: once; V gene: TRBV28; J gene: TRBJ1-2
CDR3 protein: CASSLAAGGPTDTQYF; CDR3 DNA: TGCGCCAGCAGCTTGGCAGCGGGAGGGCCCACAGATACGCAGTATTTT; D gene: TRBD2; clone size: once; V gene: TRBV5-1; J gene: TRBJ2-3
CDR3 protein: CASSPGFLATINYGYTF; CDR3 DNA: TGCGCCAGCAGCCCCGGGTTCCTAGCTACTATTAACTATGGCTACACCTTC; D gene: -; clone size: -; V gene: TRBV5-1; J gene: TRBJ1-2
CDR3 protein: CASSLVDRTEAFF; CDR3 DNA: TGTGCCAGCAGCTTAGTCGACAGGACTGAAGCTTTCTTT; D gene: -; clone size: -; V gene: TRBV7-9; J gene: TRBJ1-1
CDR3 protein: CASSSTTGSFEQYF; CDR3 DNA: TGTGCCAGCAGCTCCACAACCGGGTCCTTTGAGCAGTACTTC; D gene: -; clone size: few; V gene: TRBV3-1/TRBV3-2; J gene: TRBJ2-7
CDR3 protein: CASSYGRGSYGYTF; CDR3 DNA: TGTGCCAGCAGCTATGGAAGGGGGTCCTATGGCTACACCTTC; D gene: -; clone size: -; V gene: TRBV5-8; J gene: TRBJ1-2
CDR3 protein: CASSVDPTGGASKNIQYF; CDR3 DNA: TGTGCCAGCAGCGTAGATCCGACAGGGGGCGCCTCCAAAAACATTCAGTACTTC; D gene: TRBD1; clone size: -; V gene: TRBV9; J gene: TRBJ2-4
CDR3 protein: CASSQVNGDGYTF; CDR3 DNA: TGCGCCAGCAGCCAAGTAAACGGAGATGGCTACACCTTC; D gene: -; clone size: -; V gene: TRBV4-1; J gene: TRBJ1-2
CDR3 protein: CASSSWTATDTQYF; CDR3 DNA: TGTGCCAGCAGTTCCTGGACAGCTACAGATACGCAGTATTTT; D gene: -; clone size: -; V gene: TRBV6-5; J gene: TRBJ2-3
CDR3 protein: CASKNIGQRGSTDTQYF; CDR3 DNA: TGTGCCAGTAAGAATATCGGGCAAAGAGGGAGCACAGATACGCAGTATTTT; D gene: -; clone size: -; V gene: TRBV19; J gene: TRBJ2-3
CDR3 protein: CASSIHYNEQFF; CDR3 DNA: TGTGCCAGTAGTATTCACTACAATGAGCAGTTCTTC; D gene: -; clone size: -; V gene: TRBV19; J gene: TRBJ2-1
CDR3 protein: CASSSTGSGANVLTF; CDR3 DNA: TGTGCCAGCTCATCTACAGGGTCTGGGGCCAACGTCCTGACTTTC; D gene: -; clone size: -; V gene: TRBV18; J gene: TRBJ2-6
CDR3 protein: CASSPYTGQWYYGYTF; CDR3 DNA: TGTGCCAGCAGCCCATATACGGGACAGTGGTACTATGGCTACACCTTC; D gene: TRBD1; clone size: -; V gene: TRBV5-5; J gene: TRBJ1-2
CDR3 protein: CASSLTSGGSDTQYF; CDR3 DNA: TGTGCCAGCAGCTTGACTAGCGGGGGGTCAGATACGCAGTATTTT; D gene: TRBD2; clone size: -; V gene: TRBV7-9; J gene: TRBJ2-3
CDR3 protein: CASSEDNGVGTQYF; CDR3 DNA: TGTGCCAGCAGTGAAGATAACGGGGTGGGCACGCAGTATTTT; D gene: -; clone size: -; V gene: TRBV6-1; J gene: TRBJ2-3
CDR3 protein: CASSLGQGLVTYEQYF; CDR3 DNA: TGCGCCAGCAGCCTGGGACAGGGTTTGGTGACCTACGAGCAGTACTTC; D gene: TRBD1; clone size: -; V gene: TRBV4-1; J gene: TRBJ2-7
CDR3 protein: CAWSSLGQALVLYGYTF; CDR3 DNA: TGTGCCTGGAGTTCTCTGGGACAGGCCCTCGTACTCTATGGCTACACCTTC; D gene: TRBD1; clone size: -; V gene: TRBV30; J gene: TRBJ1-2
CDR3 protein: CASSVGGQAGNTIYF; CDR3 DNA: TGTGCCAGCAGCGTAGGTGGGCAGGCTGGAAACACCATATATTTT; D gene: -; clone size: -; V gene: TRBV9; J gene: TRBJ1-3
CDR3 protein: CASSQEGAGPGGQFF; CDR3 DNA: TGCGCCAGCAGCCAAGAAGGTGCGGGGCCGGGCGGGCAGTTCTTC; D gene: -; clone size: -; V gene: TRBV4-1; J gene: TRBJ2-1
CDR3 protein: CASSGQGGPKSNEQYF; CDR3 DNA: TGCGCCAGCAGTGGACAGGGGGGCCCCAAAAGTAACGAGCAGTACTTC; D gene: TRBD1; clone size: -; V gene: TRBV10-2; J gene: TRBJ2-7